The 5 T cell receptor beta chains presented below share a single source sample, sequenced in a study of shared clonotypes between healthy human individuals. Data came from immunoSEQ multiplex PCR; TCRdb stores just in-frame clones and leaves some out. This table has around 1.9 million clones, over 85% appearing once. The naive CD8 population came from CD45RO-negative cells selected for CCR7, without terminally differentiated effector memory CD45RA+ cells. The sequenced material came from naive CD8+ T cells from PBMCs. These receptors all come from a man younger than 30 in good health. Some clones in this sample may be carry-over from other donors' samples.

This CDR3 is CASSVGGHYGYTF. CDR3 coding DNA: TGTGCCAGCAGTGTAGGGGGCCATTATGGCTACACCTTC. The genes are TRBV25-1 and TRBJ1-2; 7 nucleotides agree with TRBD1. Germline V gene data show CDR1 as MGHDK and CDR2 as SYGVNS. This CDR3 is 13 amino acids long. V was clipped by 4 bases and J by 5 bases; unmatched bases: 4.

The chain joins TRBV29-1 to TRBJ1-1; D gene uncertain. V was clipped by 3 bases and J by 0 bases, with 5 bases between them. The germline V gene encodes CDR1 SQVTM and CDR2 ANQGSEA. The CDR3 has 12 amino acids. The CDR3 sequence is CSVDLMNTEAFF. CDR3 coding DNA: TGCAGCGTTGATCTTATGAACACTGAAGCTTTCTTT.

The CDR3, as DNA: TGTGCCAGCAGCTTGGGGAGGGTGGACATACTTAACACCGGGGAGCTGTTTTTT. This codes for CASSLGRVDILNTGELFF. The chain has TRBV5-4 and TRBJ2-2, with D maybe TRBD2 (6 bases). Germline-derived CDR1 and CDR2 are SGHNT and YYREEE (reference sequence). CDR3 size: 18 residues. V lost 0 bases to trimming and J lost 2 bases, with 17 bases between them.

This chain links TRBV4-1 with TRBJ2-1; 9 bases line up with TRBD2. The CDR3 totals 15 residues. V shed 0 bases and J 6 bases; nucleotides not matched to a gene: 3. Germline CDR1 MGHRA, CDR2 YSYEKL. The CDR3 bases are TGCGCCAGCAGCCAAGACCCTAGCGGGGTCAATGAGCAGTTCTTC. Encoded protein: CASSQDPSGVNEQFF.

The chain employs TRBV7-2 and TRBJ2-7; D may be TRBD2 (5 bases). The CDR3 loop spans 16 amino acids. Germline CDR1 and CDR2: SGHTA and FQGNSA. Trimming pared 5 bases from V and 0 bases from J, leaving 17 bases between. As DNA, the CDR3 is TGTGCCAGCAGCCGAACTAGACTGGAGAGCTCCTACGAGCAGTACTTC. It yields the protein CASSRTRLESSYEQYF.